This T cell receptor (beta chain) was retrieved from a study of blood T cell repertoires in COVID-19. V lost 0 bases, J lost 2 bases, and 7 bases stayed unmatched. CDR1 is SGHRS, CDR2 YFSETQ, per germline. This CDR3 has 16 residues. In Seattle, patients joined the study during active infection and were tracked longitudinally. Only in-frame clones appear in the TCRdb table, and some are missing; sequencing was by immunoSEQ multiplex PCR. Counted here are 300,000 to 400,000 clones, about 91% occurring once; the ten biggest clones make up 1.5% to 2%. The origin of this receptor is a young woman with COVID-19, enrolled during active disease. The sample consisted of peripheral blood. The gene calls are TRBV5-1 and TRBJ1-2, with TRBD1 matching over 7 bases. CDR3 in amino acids: CASSLGQGEENYGYTF. DNA of the CDR3: TGCGCCAGCAGCTTGGGCCAGGGGGAAGAGAACTATGGCTACACCTTC.